The entry that follows covers one T cell receptor (beta chain) sequence. No antigen is known for it. V dropped 3 bases and J dropped 7 bases, with 19 bases sitting between them. The CDR3 is made up of 15 amino acids. The germline V gene has CDR1 KGHSH and CDR2 LQKENI. Assay: immunoSEQ multiplex PCR; the TCRdb copy retains only in-frame clones and omits some. In the table there are 45,000 or so clones, 65% to 90% of which are singletons. This sample is part of a study of OX40 agonist ivuxolimab in advanced cancers. Study as a whole: Ivuxolimab doses were 0.01, 0.1, 0.3, 1.5, 3 or 10 mg/kg every 2 weeks. Partial responses were achieved by three patients: one hepatocellular carcinoma, two cutaneous melanoma. General observations from the study: Researchers report that CD8+ T cells had, on average, more expanded clones than CD4+. Antigens targeted by the expanded peripheral T cells were not determined.

The chain is built from TRBV18 and TRBJ2-7; a weak D match, TRBD2 (6 bases). This TCR was sampled from an adult with an advanced solid tumor such as melanoma, head and neck, liver or kidney cancer. The specimen comprised CD4+ or CD8+ T cells sorted from blood, sampled in a trial of the OX40 agonist ivuxolimab. In nucleotides, the CDR3 is TGTGCCAGCTCACCTTTTGGGGAGGCCCTTTGGGAGCAGTACTTC. Protein sequence: CASSPFGEALWEQYF. Full variable domain (remainder filled in from reference TRBV18 and TRBJ2-7): NAGVMQNPRHLVRRRGQEARLRCSPMKGHSHVYWYRQLPEEGLKFMVYLQKENIIDESGMPKERFSAEFPKEGPSILRIQQVVRGDSAAYFCASSPFGEALWEQYFGPGTRLTVT.